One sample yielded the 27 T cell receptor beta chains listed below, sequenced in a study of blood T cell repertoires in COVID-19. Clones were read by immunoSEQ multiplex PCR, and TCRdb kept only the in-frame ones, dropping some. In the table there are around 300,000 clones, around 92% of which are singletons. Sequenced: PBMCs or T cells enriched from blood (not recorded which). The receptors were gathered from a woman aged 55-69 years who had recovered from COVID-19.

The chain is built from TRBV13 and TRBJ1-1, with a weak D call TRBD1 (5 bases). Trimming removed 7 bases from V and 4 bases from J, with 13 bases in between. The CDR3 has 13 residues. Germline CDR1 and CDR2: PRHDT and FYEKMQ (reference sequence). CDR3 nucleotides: TGTGCCAGCAACACGGGGGGTAGCACTGAAGCTTTCTTT. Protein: CASNTGGSTEAFF.

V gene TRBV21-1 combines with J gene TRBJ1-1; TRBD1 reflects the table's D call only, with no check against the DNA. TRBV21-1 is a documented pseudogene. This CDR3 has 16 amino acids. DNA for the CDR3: TGTGCCAGCAGCAAAGAGGGGGCCCCCGTGAACACTGAAGCTTTCTTT. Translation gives CASSKEGAPVNTEAFF.

The CDR3 DNA sequence: TGCGCCAGCGACGGGGGGCGGCGGGAGACCCAGTACTTC. Translating it yields CASDGGRRETQYF. The chain couples TRBV5-1 to TRBJ2-5, with D possibly matching TRBD2 (7 bases). This CDR3 is built from 13 residues. Trimming took off 7 bases at V and 5 bases at J, with 15 bases between the two ends. Per the germline V gene, CDR1 is SGHRS and CDR2 is YFSETQ.

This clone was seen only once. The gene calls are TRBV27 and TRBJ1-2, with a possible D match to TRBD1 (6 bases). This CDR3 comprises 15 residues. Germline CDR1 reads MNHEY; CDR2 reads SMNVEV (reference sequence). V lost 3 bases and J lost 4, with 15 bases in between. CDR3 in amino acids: CASSFKPGQSYGYTF. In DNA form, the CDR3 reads TGTGCCAGCAGTTTTAAGCCGGGACAAAGCTATGGCTACACCTTC.

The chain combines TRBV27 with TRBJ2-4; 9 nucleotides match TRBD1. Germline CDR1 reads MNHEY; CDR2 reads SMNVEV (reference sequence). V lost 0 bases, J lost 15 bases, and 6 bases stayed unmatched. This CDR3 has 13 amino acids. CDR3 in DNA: TGTGCCAGCAGTTTATCGGGACAGGGCTGGAGGTACTTC. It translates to CASSLSGQGWRYF.

The DNA for the CDR3 is TGTGCCAGCATGGTAGCGGGATTGGAGACCCAGTACTTC. It codes for CASMVAGLETQYF. The chain uses TRBV27 and TRBJ2-5, with 8 bases fitting TRBD2. The CDR3 totals 13 residues. V lost 7 bases, J lost 5 bases, and 6 bases stayed unmatched. The germline V gene encodes CDR1 MNHEY and CDR2 SMNVEV (reference sequence).

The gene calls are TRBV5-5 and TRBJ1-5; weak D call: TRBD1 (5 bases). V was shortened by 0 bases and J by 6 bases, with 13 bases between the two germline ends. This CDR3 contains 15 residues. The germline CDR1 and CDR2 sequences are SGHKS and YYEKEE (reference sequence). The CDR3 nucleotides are TGTGCCAGCAGCTTGGGGTCCTTGGGGCCTCAGCCCCAGCATTTT. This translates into CASSLGSLGPQPQHF.

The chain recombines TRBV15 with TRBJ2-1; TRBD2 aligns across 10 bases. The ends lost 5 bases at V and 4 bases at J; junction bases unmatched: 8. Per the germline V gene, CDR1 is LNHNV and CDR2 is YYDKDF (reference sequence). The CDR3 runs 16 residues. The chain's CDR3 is CATSSWLAGAYNEQFF. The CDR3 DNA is TGTGCCACCAGCTCCTGGCTAGCGGGGGCTTACAATGAGCAGTTCTTC. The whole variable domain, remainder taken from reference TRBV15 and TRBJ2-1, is DAMVIQNPRYQVTQFGKPVTLSCSQTLNHNVMYWYQQKSSQAPKLLFHYYDKDFNNEADTPDNFQSRRPNTSFCFLDIRSPGLGDTAMYLCATSSWLAGAYNEQFFGPGTRLTVL.

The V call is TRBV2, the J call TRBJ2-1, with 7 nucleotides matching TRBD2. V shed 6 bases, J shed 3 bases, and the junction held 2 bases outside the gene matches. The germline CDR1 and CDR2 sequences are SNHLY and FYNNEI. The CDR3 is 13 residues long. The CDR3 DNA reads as TGTGCCAGCAGGGCGGGGGTCTACAATGAGCAGTTCTTC. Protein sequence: CASRAGVYNEQFF.

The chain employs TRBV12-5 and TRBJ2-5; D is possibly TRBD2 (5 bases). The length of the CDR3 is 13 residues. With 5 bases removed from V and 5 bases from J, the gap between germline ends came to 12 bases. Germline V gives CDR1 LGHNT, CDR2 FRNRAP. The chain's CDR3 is CASGPGILETQYF. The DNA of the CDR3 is TGTGCTAGTGGTCCCGGGATTCTCGAGACCCAGTACTTC. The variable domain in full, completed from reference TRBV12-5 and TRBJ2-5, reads DARVTQTPRHKVTEMGQEVTMRCQPILGHNTVFWYRQTMMQGLELLAYFRNRAPLDDSGMPKDRFSAEMPDATLATLKIQPSEPRDSAVYFCASGPGILETQYFGPGTRLLVL.

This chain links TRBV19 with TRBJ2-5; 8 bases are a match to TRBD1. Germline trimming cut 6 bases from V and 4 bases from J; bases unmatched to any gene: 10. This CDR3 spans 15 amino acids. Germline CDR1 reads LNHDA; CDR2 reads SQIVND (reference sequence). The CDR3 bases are TGTGCCAGTAGGGGTCCCCAGGGGGCAGGAGAGACCCAGTACTTC. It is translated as CASRGPQGAGETQYF.

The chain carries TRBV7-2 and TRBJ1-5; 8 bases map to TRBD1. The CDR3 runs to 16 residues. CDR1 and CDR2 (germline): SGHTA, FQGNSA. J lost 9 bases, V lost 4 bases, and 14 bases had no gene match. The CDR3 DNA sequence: TGTGCCAGCAGCTCCACCGGACAGGGCCTCGCGTCGCCCCAGCATTTT. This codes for CASSSTGQGLASPQHF.

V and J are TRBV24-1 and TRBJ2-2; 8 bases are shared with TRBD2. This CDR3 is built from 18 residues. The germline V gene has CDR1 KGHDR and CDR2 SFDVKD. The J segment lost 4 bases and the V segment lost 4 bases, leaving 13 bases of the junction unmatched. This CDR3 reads CATSDPPGTRSGTGELFF. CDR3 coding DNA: TGTGCCACCAGTGACCCCCCTGGGACTAGGAGTGGCACCGGGGAGCTGTTTTTT.

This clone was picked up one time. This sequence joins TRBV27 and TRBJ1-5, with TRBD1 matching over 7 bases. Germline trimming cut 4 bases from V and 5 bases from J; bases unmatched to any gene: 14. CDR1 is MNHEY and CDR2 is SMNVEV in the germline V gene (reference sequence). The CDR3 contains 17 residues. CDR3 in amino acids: CASSSIRTGLFDQPQHF. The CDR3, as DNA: TGTGCCAGCAGTTCAATCCGGACAGGTTTATTCGATCAGCCCCAGCATTTT.

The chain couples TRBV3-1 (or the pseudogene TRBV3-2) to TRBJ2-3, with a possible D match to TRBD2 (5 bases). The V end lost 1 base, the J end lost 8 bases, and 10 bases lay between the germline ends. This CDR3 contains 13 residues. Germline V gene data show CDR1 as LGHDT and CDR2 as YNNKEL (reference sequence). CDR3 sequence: CASSQGRTGTQYF. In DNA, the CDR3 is TGTGCCAGCAGCCAAGGCCGGACTGGTACGCAGTATTTT.

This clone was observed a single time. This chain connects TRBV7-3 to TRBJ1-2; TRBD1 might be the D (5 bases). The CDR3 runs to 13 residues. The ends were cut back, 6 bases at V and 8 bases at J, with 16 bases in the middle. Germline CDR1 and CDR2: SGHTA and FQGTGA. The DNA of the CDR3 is TGTGCCAGCAGTCCCGGGGGGAGACAGGGCTACACCTTC. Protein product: CASSPGGRQGYTF.

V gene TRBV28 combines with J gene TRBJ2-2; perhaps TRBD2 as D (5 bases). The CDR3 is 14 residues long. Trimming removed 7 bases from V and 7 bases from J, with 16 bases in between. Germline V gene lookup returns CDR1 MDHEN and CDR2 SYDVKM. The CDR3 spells CASTPTGYIGELFF. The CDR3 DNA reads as TGTGCCAGCACCCCAACGGGGTACATCGGGGAGCTGTTTTTT.

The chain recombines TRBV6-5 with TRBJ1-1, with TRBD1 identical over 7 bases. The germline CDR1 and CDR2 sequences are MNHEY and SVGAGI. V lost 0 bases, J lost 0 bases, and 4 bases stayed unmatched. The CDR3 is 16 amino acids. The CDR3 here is CASSYSRQGMNTEAFF. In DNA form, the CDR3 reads TGTGCCAGCAGTTACTCTAGACAGGGCATGAACACTGAAGCTTTCTTT.

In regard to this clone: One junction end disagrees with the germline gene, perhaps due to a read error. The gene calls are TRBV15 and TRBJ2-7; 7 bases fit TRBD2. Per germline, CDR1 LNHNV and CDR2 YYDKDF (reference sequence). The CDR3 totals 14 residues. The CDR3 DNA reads TGTGCCACCAGCTCCCCGGGGGAGGGGTACGGGCAGTACTTC. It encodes CATSSPGEGYGQYF.

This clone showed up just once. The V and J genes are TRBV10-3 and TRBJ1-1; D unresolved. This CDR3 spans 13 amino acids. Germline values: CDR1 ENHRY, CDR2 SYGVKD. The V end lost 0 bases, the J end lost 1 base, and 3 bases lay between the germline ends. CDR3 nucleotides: TGTGCCATCAGTGAGTCCCAGAACACTGAAGCTTTCTTT. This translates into CAISESQNTEAFF.

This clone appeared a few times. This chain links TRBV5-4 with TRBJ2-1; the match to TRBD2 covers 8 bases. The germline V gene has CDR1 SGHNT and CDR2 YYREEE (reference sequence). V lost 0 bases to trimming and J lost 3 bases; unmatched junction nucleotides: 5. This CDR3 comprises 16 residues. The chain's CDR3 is CASSLGGAGGYNEQFF. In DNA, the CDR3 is TGTGCCAGCAGCTTGGGTGGGGCGGGAGGCTACAATGAGCAGTTCTTC.

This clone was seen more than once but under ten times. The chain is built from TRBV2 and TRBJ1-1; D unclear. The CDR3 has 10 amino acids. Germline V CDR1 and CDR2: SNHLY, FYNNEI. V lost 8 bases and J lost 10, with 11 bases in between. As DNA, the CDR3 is TGTGCCAGCTCGGGTGGAGGAGCTTTCTTT. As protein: CASSGGGAFF.

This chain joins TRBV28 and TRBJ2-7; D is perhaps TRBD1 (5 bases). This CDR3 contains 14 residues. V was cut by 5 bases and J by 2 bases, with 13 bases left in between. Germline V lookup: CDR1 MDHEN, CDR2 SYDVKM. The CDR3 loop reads CASSTATETYEQYF. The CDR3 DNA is TGTGCCAGCAGTACGGCGACAGAGACCTACGAGCAGTACTTC.

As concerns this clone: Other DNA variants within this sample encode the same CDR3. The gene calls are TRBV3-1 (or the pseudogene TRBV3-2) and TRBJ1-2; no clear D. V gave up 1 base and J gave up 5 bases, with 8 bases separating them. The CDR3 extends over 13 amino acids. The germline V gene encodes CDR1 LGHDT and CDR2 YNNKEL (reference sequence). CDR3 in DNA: TGTGCCAGCAGCCAAGCGGGTATTTATGGCTACACCTTC. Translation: CASSQAGIYGYTF.

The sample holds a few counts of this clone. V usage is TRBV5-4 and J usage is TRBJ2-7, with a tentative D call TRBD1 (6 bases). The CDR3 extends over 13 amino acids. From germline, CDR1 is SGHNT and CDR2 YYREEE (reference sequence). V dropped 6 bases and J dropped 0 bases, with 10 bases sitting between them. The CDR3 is CASTRQDSYEQYF. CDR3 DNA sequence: TGTGCCAGCACCCGACAGGACTCCTACGAGCAGTACTTC.

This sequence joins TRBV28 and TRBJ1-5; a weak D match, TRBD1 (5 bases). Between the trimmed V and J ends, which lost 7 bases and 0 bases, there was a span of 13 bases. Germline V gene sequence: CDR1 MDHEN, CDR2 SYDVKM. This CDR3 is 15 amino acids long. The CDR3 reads CASKGRTHSNQPQHF. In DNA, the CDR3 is TGTGCCAGCAAGGGGCGGACCCATAGCAATCAGCCCCAGCATTTT.

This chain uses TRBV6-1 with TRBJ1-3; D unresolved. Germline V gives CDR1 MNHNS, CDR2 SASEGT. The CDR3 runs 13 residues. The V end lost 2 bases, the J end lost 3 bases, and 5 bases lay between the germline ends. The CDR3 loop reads CASSEPVGNTIYF. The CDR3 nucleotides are TGTGCCAGCAGTGAACCGGTTGGAAACACCATATATTTT.